This TCR beta chain was sequenced in a study of blood T cell repertoires in COVID-19. Study-wide background: Specimens from acute and convalescent COVID-19 originated in the United States, Italy and Spain.

This CDR3 is 16 amino acids long. The germline V gene has CDR1 SNHLY and CDR2 FYNNEI. The ends lost 6 bases at V and 6 bases at J; junction bases unmatched: 13. Original data processing: Nucleated cell counts were estimated from reference gene primer amplification. Generated by immunoSEQ multiplex PCR, the TCRdb table keeps only in-frame clones and is missing some. V and J calls and clone size follow that table, whereas D and trimming were derived from the DNA. This sample has roughly 90,000 clones, with roughly 90% found just once. This TCR was recovered from a man aged 45 to 65 with acute or convalescent COVID-19. The sample was peripheral blood. The chain combines TRBV2 with TRBJ2-1; 8 bases match TRBD1. The CDR3 spells CASSDRGRGLGNEQFF. The CDR3 DNA is TGTGCCAGCAGCGACAGGGGCAGGGGGCTTGGCAATGAGCAGTTCTTC.